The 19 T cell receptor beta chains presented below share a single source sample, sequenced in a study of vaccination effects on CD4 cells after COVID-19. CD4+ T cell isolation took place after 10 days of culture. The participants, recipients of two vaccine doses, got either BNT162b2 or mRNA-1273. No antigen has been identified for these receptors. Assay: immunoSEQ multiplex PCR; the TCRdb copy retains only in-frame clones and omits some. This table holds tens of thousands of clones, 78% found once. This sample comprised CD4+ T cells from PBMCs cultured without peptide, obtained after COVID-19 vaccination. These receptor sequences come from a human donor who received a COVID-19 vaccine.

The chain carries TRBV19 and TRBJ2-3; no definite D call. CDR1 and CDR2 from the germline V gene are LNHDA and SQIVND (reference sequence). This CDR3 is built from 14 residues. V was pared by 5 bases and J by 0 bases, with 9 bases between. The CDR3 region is CASSPTQSTDTQYF. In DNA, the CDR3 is TGTGCCAGTAGTCCGACCCAAAGCACAGATACGCAGTATTTT.

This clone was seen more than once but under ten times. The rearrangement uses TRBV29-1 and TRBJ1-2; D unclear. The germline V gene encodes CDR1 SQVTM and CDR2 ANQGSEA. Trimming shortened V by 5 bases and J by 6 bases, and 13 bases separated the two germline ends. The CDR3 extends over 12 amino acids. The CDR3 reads CSVSDTGNGYTF. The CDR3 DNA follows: TGCAGCGTTTCAGACACCGGAAATGGCTACACCTTC.

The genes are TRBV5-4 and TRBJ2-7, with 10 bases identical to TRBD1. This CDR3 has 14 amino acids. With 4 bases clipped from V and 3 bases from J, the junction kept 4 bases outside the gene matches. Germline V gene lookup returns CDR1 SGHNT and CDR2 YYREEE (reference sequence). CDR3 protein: CASSLRDRGYEQYF. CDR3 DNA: TGTGCCAGCAGCCTCCGGGACAGGGGCTACGAGCAGTACTTC. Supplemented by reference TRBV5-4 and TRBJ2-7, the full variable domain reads ETGVTQSPTHLIKTRGQQVTLRCSSQSGHNTVSWYQQALGQGPQFIFQYYREEENGRGNFPPRFSGLQFPNYSSELNVNALELDDSALYLCASSLRDRGYEQYFGPGTRLTVT.

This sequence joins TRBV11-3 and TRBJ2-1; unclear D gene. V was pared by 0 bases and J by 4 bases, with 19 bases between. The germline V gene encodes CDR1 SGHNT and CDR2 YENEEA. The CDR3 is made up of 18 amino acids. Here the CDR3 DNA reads TGTGCCAGCAGCTTAGATTCAACCGCGATTCTCGGGTACAATGAGCAGTTCTTC. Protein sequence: CASSLDSTAILGYNEQFF.

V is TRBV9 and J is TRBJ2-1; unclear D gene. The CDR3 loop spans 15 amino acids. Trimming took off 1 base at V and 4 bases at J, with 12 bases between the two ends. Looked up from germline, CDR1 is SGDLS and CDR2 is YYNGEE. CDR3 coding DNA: TGTGCCAGCAGCGTACAGTGGGCGGCTTACAATGAGCAGTTCTTC. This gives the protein CASSVQWAAYNEQFF.

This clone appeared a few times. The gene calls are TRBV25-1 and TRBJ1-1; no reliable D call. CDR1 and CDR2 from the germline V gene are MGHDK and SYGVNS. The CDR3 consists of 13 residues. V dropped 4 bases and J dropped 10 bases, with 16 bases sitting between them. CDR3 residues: CASSGLQRRSAFF. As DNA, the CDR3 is TGTGCCAGCAGTGGGCTACAGCGCCGGTCAGCTTTCTTT.

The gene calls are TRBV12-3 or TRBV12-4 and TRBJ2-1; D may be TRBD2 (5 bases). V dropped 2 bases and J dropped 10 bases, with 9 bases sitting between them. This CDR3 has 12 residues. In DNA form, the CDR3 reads TGTGCCAGCAGTTTAAAAGGCGGGGAGCAGTTCTTC. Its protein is CASSLKGGEQFF.

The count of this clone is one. The CDR3 DNA follows: TGTGCCAGCAGACGAGGACTAGCGGGAGTGGTCTTCTACGAGCAGTACTTC. Translating gives CASRRGLAGVVFYEQYF. The gene calls are TRBV6-6 and TRBJ2-7; 13 bases map to TRBD2. Germline V gene data show CDR1 as MNHNY and CDR2 as SVGAGI (reference sequence). Losses at the gene ends were 6 bases for V and 3 bases for J; bases not matched to a gene: 11. The CDR3 consists of 17 residues.

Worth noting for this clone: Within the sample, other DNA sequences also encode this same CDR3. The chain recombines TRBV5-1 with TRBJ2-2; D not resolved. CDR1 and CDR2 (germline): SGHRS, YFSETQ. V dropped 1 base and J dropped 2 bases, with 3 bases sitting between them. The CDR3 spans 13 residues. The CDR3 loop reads CASSLTNTGELFF. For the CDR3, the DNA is TGCGCCAGCAGCTTGACTAACACCGGGGAGCTGTTTTTT.

Written as DNA, the CDR3 is TGTGCCAGCAGTTTAGCGGACAAGGACCAGCCCCAGCATTTT. Translating it yields CASSLADKDQPQHF. The rearrangement links TRBV27 to TRBJ1-5, with D tentatively TRBD1 (5 bases). Looked up from germline, CDR1 is MNHEY and CDR2 is SMNVEV (reference sequence). V was pared by 2 bases and J by 7 bases, with 12 bases between. The CDR3 runs 14 residues.

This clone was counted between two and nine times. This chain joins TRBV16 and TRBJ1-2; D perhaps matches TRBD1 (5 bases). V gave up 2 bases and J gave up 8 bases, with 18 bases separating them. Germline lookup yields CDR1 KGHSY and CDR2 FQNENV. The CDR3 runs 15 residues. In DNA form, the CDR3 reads TGTGCCAGCAGCCAAGAGTCCGGGACTCCGAAGGGCTACACCTTC. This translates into CASSQESGTPKGYTF. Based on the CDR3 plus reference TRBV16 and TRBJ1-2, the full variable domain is GEEVAQTPKHLVRGEGQKAKLYCAPIKGHSYVFWYQQVLKNEFKFLISFQNENVFDETGMPKERFSAKCLPNSPCSLEIQATKLEDSAVYFCASSQESGTPKGYTFGSGTRLTVV.

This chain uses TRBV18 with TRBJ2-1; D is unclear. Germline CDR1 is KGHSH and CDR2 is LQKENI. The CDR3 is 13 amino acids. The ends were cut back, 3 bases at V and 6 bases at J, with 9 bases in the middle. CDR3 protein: CASSPSEINEQFF. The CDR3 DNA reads TGTGCCAGCTCACCCAGCGAGATCAATGAGCAGTTCTTC. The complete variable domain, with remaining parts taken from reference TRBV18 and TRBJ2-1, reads NAGVMQNPRHLVRRRGQEARLRCSPMKGHSHVYWYRQLPEEGLKFMVYLQKENIIDESGMPKERFSAEFPKEGPSILRIQQVVRGDSAAYFCASSPSEINEQFFGPGTRLTVL.

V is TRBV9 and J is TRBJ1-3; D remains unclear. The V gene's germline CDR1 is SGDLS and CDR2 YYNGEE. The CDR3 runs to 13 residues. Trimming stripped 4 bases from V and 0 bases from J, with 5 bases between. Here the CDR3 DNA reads TGTGCCAGCAGCCCCCTCTCTGGAAACACCATATATTTT. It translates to CASSPLSGNTIYF.

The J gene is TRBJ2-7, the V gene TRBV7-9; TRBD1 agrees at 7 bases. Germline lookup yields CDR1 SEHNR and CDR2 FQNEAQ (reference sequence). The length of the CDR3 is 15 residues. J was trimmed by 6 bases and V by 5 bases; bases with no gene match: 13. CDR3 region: CASSPRTGGMVEQYF. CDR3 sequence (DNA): TGTGCCAGCAGCCCTCGGACAGGAGGTATGGTCGAGCAGTACTTC.

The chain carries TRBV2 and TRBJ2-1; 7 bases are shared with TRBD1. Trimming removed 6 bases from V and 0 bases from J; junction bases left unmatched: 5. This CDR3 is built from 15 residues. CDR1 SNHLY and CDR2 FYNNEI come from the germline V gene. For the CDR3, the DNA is TGTGCCAGCAGCGTGGGACAGAGCTCCTACAATGAGCAGTTCTTC. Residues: CASSVGQSSYNEQFF.

CDR3 residues: CASSQAEGGSDGELFF. The DNA of the CDR3 is TGTGCCAGCAGCCAAGCGGAAGGGGGATCGGACGGGGAGCTGTTTTTT. This sequence joins TRBV3-1 (or the pseudogene TRBV3-2) and TRBJ2-2, with a tentative D call TRBD1 (6 bases). Trimming pared 1 base from V and 7 bases from J, leaving 16 bases between. This CDR3 spans 16 amino acids. The germline V gene has CDR1 LGHDT and CDR2 YNNKEL (reference sequence).

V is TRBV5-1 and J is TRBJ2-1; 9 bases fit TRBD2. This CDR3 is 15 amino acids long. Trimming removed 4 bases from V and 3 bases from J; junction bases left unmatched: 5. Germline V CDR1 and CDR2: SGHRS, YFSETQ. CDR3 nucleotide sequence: TGCGCCAGCAGCCGACTAGCGGCCCTCTACAATGAGCAGTTCTTC. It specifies CASSRLAALYNEQFF.

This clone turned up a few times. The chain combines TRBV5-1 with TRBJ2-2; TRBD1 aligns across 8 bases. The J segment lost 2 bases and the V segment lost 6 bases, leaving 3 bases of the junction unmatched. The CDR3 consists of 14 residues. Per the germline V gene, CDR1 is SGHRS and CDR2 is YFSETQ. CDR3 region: CASKDRVNTGELFF. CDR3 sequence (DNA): TGCGCCAGCAAGGACAGGGTTAACACCGGGGAGCTGTTTTTT.

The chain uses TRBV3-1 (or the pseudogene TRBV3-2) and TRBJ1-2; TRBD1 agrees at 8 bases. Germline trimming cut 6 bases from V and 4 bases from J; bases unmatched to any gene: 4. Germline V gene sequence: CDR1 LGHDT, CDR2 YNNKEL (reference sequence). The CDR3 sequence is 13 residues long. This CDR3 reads CASSRDRPYGYTF. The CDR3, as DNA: TGTGCCAGCAGTCGGGACAGGCCCTATGGCTACACCTTC.